Described below is a single T cell receptor beta chain sequence and its context. Its antigen is unknown. TCR beta cDNA libraries included unique molecular identifiers. cDNA molecules numbering around 450,000 came from roughly 1.1 to 9.2 million T cells. One entry per CDR3 protein, called by TCRdb with MiXCR from the PCR reads. Seen here are hundreds of thousands of distinct CDR3 sequences, approximately 50% observed once, and the top ten hold 4.6%. The data were taken from a study of post-analysis software for immune sequencing data. The overall study: Recorded subtypes: relapsing-remitting, secondary progressive, progressive-relapsing; some patients unannotated. Overall study findings and caveats: Significantly decreased normalized Chao1 diversity was recorded for multiple sclerosis patients relative to controls. Comparison of patients with controls showed 4 to 6 TRBV segments more frequent in patients, TRBV5-6, TRBV5-1 and TRBV20-1 among them. By F measure, samples from a shared preparation batch strongly co-clustered.

This CDR3 has 14 residues. Germline lookup yields CDR1 SEHNR and CDR2 FQNEAQ (reference sequence). The sequenced material came from blood. The TCR sequence derives from a girl aged 10 to 17 with multiple sclerosis. The rearrangement joins TRBV7-9 to TRBJ2-7; weak D call: TRBD1 (7 bases). Gene TRBJ2-5 matches the end of the DNA better, so the J call may be wrong. CDR3 DNA sequence: TGTGCCAGTTCGCGGGACAGAGAGCAAGAGACCCAGTACTTC. As protein: CASSRDREQETQYF.